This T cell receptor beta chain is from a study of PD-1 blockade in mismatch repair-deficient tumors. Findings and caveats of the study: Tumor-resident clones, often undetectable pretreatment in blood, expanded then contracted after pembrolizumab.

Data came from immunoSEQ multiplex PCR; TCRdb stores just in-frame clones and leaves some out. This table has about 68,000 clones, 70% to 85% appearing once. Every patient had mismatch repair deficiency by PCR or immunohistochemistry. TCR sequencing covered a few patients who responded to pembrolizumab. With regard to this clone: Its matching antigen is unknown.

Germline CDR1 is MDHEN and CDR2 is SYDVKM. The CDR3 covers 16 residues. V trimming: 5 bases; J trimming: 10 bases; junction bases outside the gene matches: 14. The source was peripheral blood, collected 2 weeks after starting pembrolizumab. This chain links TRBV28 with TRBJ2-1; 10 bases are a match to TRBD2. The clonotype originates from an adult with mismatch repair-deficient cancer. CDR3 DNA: TGTGCCAGCAGTCCTAGCGGGAGTGGGTTCAAGAGGGAGCAGTTCTTC. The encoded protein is CASSPSGSGFKREQFF.